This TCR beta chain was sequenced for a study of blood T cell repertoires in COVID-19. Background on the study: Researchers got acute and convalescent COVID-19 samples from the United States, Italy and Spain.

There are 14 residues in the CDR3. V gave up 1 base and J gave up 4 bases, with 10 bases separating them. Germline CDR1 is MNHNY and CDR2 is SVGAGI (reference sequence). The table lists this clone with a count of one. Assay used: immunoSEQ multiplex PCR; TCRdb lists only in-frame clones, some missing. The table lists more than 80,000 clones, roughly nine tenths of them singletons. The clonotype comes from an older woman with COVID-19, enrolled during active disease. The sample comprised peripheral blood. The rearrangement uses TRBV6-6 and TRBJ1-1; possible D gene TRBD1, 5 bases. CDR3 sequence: CASSYFQGSTEAFF. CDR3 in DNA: TGTGCCAGCAGTTACTTCCAGGGAAGCACTGAAGCTTTCTTT.